This TCR beta chain was observed in a study of neurological immune-mediated disorders. Study conclusions and caveats: Patients with HTLV-1-associated myelopathy had the highest level of TCR clonal expansion, whereas patients with multiple sclerosis had the lowest level, falling beneath the level found in healthy controls. The study found no CDR3 amino acid sequences shared by expanded clones across subjects, suggesting private repertoires in all groups.

Among the participants, healthy controls were blood bank volunteers in Maryland, USA. Ten or more counts support this clonotype. The target antigen is unknown. Each TCR transcript was tagged with a 10-nucleotide random UMI during 5'RACE. TCRdb re-analysed the 5' RACE reads in MiXCR, keeping a single row per CDR3 protein. The table includes around 40,000 distinct CDR3 sequences, roughly 13% detected once. The CDR3 contains 12 residues. V was pared by 4 bases and J by 2 bases, with 8 bases between. Germline V gene lookup returns CDR1 DFQATT and CDR2 SNEGSKA (reference sequence). The rearrangement uses TRBV20-1 and TRBJ1-2; unclear D gene. The sample comprised PBMCs. The TCR originated in a female donor in good health. CDR3 loop: CSAKGSNYGYTF. The DNA of the CDR3 is TGCAGTGCTAAGGGCAGCAACTATGGCTACACCTTC.